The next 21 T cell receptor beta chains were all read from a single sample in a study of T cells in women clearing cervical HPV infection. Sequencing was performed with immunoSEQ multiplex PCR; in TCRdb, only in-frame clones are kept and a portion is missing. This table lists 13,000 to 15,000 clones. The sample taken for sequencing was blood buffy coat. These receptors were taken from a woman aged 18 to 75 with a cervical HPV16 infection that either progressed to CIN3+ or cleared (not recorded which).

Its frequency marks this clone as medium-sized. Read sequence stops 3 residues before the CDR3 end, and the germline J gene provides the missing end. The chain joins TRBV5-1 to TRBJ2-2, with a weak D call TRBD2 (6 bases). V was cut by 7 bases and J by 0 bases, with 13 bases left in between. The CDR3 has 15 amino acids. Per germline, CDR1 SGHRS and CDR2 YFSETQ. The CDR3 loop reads CASYSGRSNTGELFF. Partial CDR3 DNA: TGCGCCAGCTATAGCGGAAGATCGAACACCGGGGAG. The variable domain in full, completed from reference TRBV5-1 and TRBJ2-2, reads KAGVTQTPRYLIKTRGQQVTLSCSPISGHRSVSWYQQTPGQGLQFLFEYFSETQRNKGNFPGRFSGRQFSNSRSEMNVSTLELGDSALYLCASYSGRSNTGELFFGEGSRLTVL.

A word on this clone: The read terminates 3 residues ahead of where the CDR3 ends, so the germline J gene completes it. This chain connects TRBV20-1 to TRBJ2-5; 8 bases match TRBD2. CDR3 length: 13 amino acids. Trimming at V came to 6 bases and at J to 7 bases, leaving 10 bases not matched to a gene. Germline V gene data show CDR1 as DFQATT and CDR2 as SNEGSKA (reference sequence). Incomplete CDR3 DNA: TGCAGTGCCGGGGGGGTCCTCCTAGGGACC. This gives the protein CSAGGVLLGT. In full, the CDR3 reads CSAGGVLLGTQYF.

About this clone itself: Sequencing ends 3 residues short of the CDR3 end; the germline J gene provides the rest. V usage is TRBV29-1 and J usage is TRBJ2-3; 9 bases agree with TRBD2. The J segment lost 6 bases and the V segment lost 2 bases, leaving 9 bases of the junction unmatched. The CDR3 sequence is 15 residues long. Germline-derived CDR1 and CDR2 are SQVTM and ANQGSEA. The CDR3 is CSVEREAGGRDTQYF. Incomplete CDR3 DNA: TGCAGCGTTGAAAGGGAAGCGGGGGGCCGCGATACG.

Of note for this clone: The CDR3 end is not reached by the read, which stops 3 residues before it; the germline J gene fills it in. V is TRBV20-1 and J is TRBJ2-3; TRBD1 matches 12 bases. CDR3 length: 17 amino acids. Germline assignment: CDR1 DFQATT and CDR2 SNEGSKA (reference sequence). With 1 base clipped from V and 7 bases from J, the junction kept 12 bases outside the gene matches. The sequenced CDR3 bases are TGCAGTGCTAGAGCTATCTCTCCGGGACAGGGGGCATATACG. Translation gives CSARAISPGQGAYT. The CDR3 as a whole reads CSARAISPGQGAYTQYF.

CDR3: CASSPQGGGGYEQYF. The part of the CDR3 DNA that was read is TGTGCCAGCAGCCCACAGGGGGGGGGAGGGTACGAG. The chain links TRBV11-2 to TRBJ2-7, with D possibly TRBD1 on 8 matching bases. The missing CDR3 end, 3 residues past where the read stops, is filled in from the germline J gene. The CDR3 runs to 15 residues. Between the trimmed V and J ends, which lost 5 bases and 4 bases, there was a span of 18 bases. Germline CDR1 and CDR2: SGHAT and FQNNGV.

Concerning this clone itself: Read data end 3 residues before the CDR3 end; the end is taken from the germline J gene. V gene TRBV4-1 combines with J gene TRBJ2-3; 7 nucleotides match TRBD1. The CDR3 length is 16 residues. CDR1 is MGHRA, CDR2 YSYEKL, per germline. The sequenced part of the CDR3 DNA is TGCGCCAGCAGCAGGTCTGGACAGGCAAGCAATCAGCCG. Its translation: CASSRSGQASNQP. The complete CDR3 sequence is CASSRSGQASNQPQYF.

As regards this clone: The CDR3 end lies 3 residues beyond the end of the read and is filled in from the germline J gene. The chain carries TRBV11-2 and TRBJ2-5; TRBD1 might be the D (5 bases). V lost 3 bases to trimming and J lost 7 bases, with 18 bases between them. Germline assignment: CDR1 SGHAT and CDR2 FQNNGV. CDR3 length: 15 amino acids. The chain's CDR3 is CASSFSDLGAGTQYF. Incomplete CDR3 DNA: TGTGCCAGCAGCTTTAGTGACCTAGGGGCAGGGACC.

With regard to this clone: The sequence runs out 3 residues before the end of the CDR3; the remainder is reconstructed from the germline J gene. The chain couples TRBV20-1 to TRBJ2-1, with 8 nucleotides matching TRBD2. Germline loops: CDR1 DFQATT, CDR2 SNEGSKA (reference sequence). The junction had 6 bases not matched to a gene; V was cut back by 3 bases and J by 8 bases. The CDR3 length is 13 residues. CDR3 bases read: TGCAGTGCTAGGGGGACTAGTGGCGATGAG. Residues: CSARGTSGDE. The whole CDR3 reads CSARGTSGDEQFF.

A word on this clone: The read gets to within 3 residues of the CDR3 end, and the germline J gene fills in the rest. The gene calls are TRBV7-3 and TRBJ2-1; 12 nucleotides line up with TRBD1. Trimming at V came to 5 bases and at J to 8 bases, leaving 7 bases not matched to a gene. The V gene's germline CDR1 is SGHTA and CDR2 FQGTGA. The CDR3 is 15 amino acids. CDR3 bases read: TGTGCCAGCAGCGTCTCGGGACAGGGGGCGGATGAG. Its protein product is CASSVSGQGADE. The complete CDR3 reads CASSVSGQGADEQFF.

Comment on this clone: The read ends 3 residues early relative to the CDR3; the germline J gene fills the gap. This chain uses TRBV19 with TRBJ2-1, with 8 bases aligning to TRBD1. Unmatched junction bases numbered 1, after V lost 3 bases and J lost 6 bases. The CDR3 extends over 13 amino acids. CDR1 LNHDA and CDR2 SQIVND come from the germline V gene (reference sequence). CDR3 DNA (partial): TGTGCCAGTAGTATCGGGACAGGCAATGAG. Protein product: CASSIGTGNE. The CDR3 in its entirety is CASSIGTGNEQFF.

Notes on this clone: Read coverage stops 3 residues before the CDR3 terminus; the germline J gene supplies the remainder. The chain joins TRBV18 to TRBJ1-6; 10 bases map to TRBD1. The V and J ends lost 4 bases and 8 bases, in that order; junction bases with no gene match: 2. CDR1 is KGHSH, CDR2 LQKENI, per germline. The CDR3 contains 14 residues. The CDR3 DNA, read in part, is TGTGCCAGCTCACGCGGGACAGGGGATTCACCC. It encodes CASSRGTGDSP. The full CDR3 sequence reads CASSRGTGDSPLHF.

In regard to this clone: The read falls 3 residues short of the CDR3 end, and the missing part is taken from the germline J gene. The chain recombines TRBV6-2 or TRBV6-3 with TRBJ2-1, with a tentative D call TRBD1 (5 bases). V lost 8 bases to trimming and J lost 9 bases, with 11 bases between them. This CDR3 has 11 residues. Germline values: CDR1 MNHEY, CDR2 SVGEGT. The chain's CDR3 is CASRQGGEQFF. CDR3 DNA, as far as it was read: TGTGCCAGCCGTCAGGGCGGTGAG.

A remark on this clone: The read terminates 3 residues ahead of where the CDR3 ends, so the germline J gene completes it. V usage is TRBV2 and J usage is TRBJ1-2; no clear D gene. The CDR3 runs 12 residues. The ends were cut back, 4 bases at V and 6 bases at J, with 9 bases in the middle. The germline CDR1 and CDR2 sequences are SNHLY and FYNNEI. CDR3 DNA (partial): TGTGCCAGCAGTGGGACGGGGAATGGC. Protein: CASSGTGNG. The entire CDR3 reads CASSGTGNGYTF.

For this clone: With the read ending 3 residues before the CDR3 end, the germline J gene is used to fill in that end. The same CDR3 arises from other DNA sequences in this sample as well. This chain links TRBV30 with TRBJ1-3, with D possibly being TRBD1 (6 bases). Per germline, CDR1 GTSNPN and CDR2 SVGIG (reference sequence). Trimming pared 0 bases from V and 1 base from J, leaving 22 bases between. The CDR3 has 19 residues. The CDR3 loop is CAWSVTRGWGTESGNTIYF. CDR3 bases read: TGTGCCTGGAGTGTAACGAGGGGGTGGGGCACGGAATCTGGAAACACC. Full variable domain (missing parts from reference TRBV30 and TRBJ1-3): SQTIHQWPATLVQPVGSPLSLECTVEGTSNPNLYWYRQAAGRGLQLLFYSVGIGQISSEVPQNLSASRPQDRQFILSSKKLLLSDSGFYLCAWSVTRGWGTESGNTIYFGEGSWLTVV.

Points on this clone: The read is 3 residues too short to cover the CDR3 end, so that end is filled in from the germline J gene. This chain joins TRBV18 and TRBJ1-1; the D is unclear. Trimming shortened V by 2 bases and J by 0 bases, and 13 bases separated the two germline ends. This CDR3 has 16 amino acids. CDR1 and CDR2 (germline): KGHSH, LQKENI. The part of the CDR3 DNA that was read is TGTGCCAGCTCACCAATCGAAAGGTCCATGAACACTGAA. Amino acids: CASSPIERSMNTE. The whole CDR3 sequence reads CASSPIERSMNTEAFF.

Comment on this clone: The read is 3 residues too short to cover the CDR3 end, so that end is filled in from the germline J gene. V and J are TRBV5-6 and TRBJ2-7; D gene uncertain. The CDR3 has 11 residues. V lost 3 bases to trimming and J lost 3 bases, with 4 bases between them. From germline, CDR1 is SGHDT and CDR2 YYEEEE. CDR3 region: CASSYNYEQYF. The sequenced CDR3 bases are TGTGCCAGCAGCTACAACTACGAG.

Here the CDR3 reads CAWSTGGLGEKLFF. The DNA read from the CDR3 is TGTGCCTGGAGCACCGGGGGGTTAGGTGAAAAG. The rearrangement joins TRBV30 to TRBJ2-2, with 7 nucleotides matching TRBD2. The DNA ends 3 residues before the CDR3 does, and the rest of the CDR3 is filled in from the germline J gene. Germline CDR1 and CDR2: GTSNPN and SVGIG (reference sequence). The CDR3 totals 14 residues.

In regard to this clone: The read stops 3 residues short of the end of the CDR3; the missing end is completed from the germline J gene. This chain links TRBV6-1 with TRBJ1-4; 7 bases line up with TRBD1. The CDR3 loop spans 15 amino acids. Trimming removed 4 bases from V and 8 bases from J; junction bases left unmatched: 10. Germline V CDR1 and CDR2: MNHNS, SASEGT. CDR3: CASSGYRGLSEKLFF. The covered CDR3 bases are TGTGCCAGCAGTGGCTACAGGGGACTGTCGGAAAAA.

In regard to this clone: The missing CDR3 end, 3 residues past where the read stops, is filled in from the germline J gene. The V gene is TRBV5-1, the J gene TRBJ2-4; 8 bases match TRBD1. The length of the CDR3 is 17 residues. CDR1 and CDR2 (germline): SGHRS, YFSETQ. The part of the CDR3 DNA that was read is TGCGCCAGCAGGGGGGGCGTCCAGGGGGCTGGTTTGGAGACT. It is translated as CASRGGVQGAGLET. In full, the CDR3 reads CASRGGVQGAGLETQYF.

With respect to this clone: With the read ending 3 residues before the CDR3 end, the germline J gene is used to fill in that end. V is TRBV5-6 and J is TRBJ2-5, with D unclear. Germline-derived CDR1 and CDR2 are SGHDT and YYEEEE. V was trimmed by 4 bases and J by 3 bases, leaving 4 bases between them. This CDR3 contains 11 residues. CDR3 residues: CASSIKETQYF. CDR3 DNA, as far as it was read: TGTGCCAGCAGCATTAAAGAGACC.

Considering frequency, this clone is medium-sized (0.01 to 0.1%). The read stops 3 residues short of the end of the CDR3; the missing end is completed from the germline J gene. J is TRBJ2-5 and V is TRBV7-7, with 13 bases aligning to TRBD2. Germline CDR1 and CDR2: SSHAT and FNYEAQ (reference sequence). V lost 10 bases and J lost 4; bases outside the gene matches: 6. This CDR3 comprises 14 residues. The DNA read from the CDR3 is TGTGCCACCGGACGACTAGCGGGGGGAGAGACC. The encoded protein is CATGRLAGGET. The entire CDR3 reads CATGRLAGGETQYF.